The 17 T cell receptor beta chains in this list originate from one sample, sequenced in a study of blood T cell repertoires in COVID-19. Clones were sequenced by immunoSEQ multiplex PCR, and TCRdb holds only the in-frame ones, with some missing. The data contain roughly 230,000 clones, 80% to 85% of them singletons. The sample comprised peripheral blood. These receptors all stem from a man aged 45-60 years with active or convalescent COVID-19.

The V gene is TRBV21-1, the J gene TRBJ2-7; the D call in the table, TRBD1, was not verified against the DNA. TRBV21-1 is designated a pseudogene. The CDR3 sequence is 16 residues long. CDR3 loop: CASSKRLTGFRNEQYF. CDR3 DNA: TGTGCCAGCAGCAAAAGGCTCACAGGGTTTCGCAACGAGCAGTACTTC.

The V call is TRBV14, the J call TRBJ2-7, with D unclear. Germline V gene sequence: CDR1 SGHDN, CDR2 FVKESK. V lost 8 bases, J lost 3 bases, and 5 bases lay in between. The CDR3 is made up of 10 amino acids. The CDR3: CASQNYEQYF. In DNA form, the CDR3 reads TGTGCCAGCCAAAACTACGAGCAGTACTTC.

This clone was counted at least ten times. This chain connects TRBV7-9 to TRBJ1-3; D unresolved. Germline V gives CDR1 SEHNR, CDR2 FQNEAQ (reference sequence). The CDR3 covers 15 residues. V dropped 5 bases and J dropped 4 bases, with 15 bases sitting between them. This CDR3 reads CASSSWAGGGNTIYF. In DNA, the CDR3 is TGTGCCAGCAGCAGCTGGGCCGGCGGGGGAAACACCATATATTTT.

The gene calls are TRBV6-2 or TRBV6-3 and TRBJ1-1; D remains ambiguous. Per the germline V gene, CDR1 is MNHEY and CDR2 is SVGEGT. The CDR3 is 16 residues long. V was trimmed by 0 bases and J by 1 base, leaving 12 bases between them. The CDR3 is CASSYSMLARNTEAFF. DNA for the CDR3: TGTGCCAGCAGTTACTCGATGCTCGCGAGGAACACTGAAGCTTTCTTT.

This sequence joins TRBV7-8 and TRBJ2-1; D might be TRBD2 (6 bases). Germline V gene lookup returns CDR1 SGHVS and CDR2 FQNEAQ. V gave up 5 bases and J gave up 2 bases, with 19 bases separating them. The CDR3 is made up of 17 amino acids. The CDR3 DNA sequence: TGTGCCAGCAGCCGAGAGGTACTAGCCACCCCCTACAATGAGCAGTTCTTC. Protein sequence: CASSREVLATPYNEQFF.

The chain carries TRBV7-8 and TRBJ2-7, with TRBD2 as a possible D gene (6 bases). In germline, CDR1 is SGHVS, CDR2 FQNEAQ. The CDR3 has 17 amino acids. V gave up 5 bases and J gave up 2 bases, with 22 bases separating them. Here the CDR3 reads CASSPRDSIILAYEQYF. The DNA for the CDR3 is TGTGCCAGCAGCCCGAGGGACTCCATAATACTCGCCTACGAGCAGTACTTC. Filled out from reference TRBV7-8 and TRBJ2-7, the complete variable domain reads GAGVSQSPRYKVAKRGQDVALRCDPISGHVSLFWYQQALGQGPEFLTYFQNEAQLDKSGLPSDRFFAERPEGSVSTLKIQRTQQEDSAVYLCASSPRDSIILAYEQYFGPGTRLTVT.

The chain uses TRBV29-1 and TRBJ1-5, with 7 bases aligning to TRBD1. After removal of 6 bases from V and 5 bases from J, the junction contained 7 bases not matched to a gene. CDR3 length equals 13 residues. CDR1 SQVTM and CDR2 ANQGSEA come from the germline V gene. CDR3 nucleotide sequence: TGCAGCGTACGGACAGGTCGGGATCAGCCCCAGCATTTT. Translating it yields CSVRTGRDQPQHF.

The rearrangement links TRBV30 to TRBJ1-2; 8 positions agree with TRBD1. Trimming cost V 5 bases and J 4 bases; bases outside gene matches: 3. The CDR3 loop spans 12 amino acids. CDR1 is GTSNPN and CDR2 is SVGIG in the germline V gene (reference sequence). In DNA form, the CDR3 reads TGTGCCTGGGGACAGGGTTTCTATGGCTACACCTTC. Encoded protein: CAWGQGFYGYTF. Supplemented by reference TRBV30 and TRBJ1-2, the full variable domain reads SQTIHQWPATLVQPVGSPLSLECTVEGTSNPNLYWYRQAAGRGLQLLFYSVGIGQISSEVPQNLSASRPQDRQFILSSKKLLLSDSGFYLCAWGQGFYGYTFGSGTRLTVV.

This chain uses TRBV7-7 with TRBJ2-5, with D possibly being TRBD2 (7 bases). There are 15 residues in the CDR3. The V gene's germline CDR1 is SSHAT and CDR2 FNYEAQ (reference sequence). V was clipped by 4 bases and J by 3 bases, with 15 bases between them. CDR3 region: CASSWASGGKETQYF. The CDR3 DNA is TGTGCCAGCAGCTGGGCCTCGGGGGGCAAAGAGACCCAGTACTTC.

The chain is built from TRBV6-5 and TRBJ1-2; TRBD1 agrees at 7 bases. Per germline, CDR1 MNHEY and CDR2 SVGAGI. The CDR3 is 14 amino acids. After removal of 6 bases from V and 6 bases from J, the junction contained 10 bases not matched to a gene. CDR3 protein: CASRRTGVGDGYTF. The CDR3 DNA is TGTGCCAGCAGGAGAACAGGGGTCGGGGATGGCTACACCTTC.

V and J are TRBV30 and TRBJ1-2, with D possibly matching TRBD1 (6 bases). This CDR3 has 14 residues. V was pared by 1 base and J by 2 bases, with 11 bases between. Germline V gene lookup returns CDR1 GTSNPN and CDR2 SVGIG (reference sequence). In DNA, the CDR3 is TGTGCCTGGAGTGGAGGGACACAGAACTATGGCTACACCTTC. This translates into CAWSGGTQNYGYTF.

This clone has only a few counts. V is TRBV11-1 and J is TRBJ2-3; D unresolved. Germline CDR1 reads SGHAT; CDR2 reads FQDESV (reference sequence). The V end was cut by 5 bases, the J end by 4 bases, with 10 bases between. The CDR3 has 13 residues. CDR3 coding DNA: TGTGCCAGCAGCCACCTAGGAGCAGATACGCAGTATTTT. Translating gives CASSHLGADTQYF.

The chain uses TRBV5-5 and TRBJ1-5, with D perhaps matching TRBD1 (5 bases). The V gene lost 2 bases and the J gene lost 1 base, with 7 bases spanning the gap. Germline values: CDR1 SGHKS, CDR2 YYEKEE (reference sequence). The CDR3 runs to 14 residues. The CDR3 DNA reads TGTGCCAGCAGCTTCGGACACAGCAATCAGCCCCAGCATTTT. Protein: CASSFGHSNQPQHF.

CDR3 residues: CASSPQGTSANFYGYTF. CDR3 sequence (DNA): TGTGCCAGTAGTCCACAGGGGACCTCTGCCAATTTCTATGGCTACACCTTC. The chain uses TRBV19 and TRBJ1-2; 7 bases align to TRBD1. V dropped 5 bases and J dropped 4; count of bases not matched to a gene: 16. Looked up from germline, CDR1 is LNHDA and CDR2 is SQIVND (reference sequence). This CDR3 region has 17 residues.

This rearrangement joins TRBV18 to TRBJ2-3; tentatively, D is TRBD2 (7 bases). Between the trimmed V and J ends, which lost 3 bases and 5 bases, there was a span of 12 bases. Germline CDR1 and CDR2: KGHSH and LQKENI. This CDR3 contains 14 residues. DNA for the CDR3: TGTGCCAGCTCACCGGGGAGGGACATAGATACGCAGTATTTT. As protein: CASSPGRDIDTQYF.

As to this clone: In the same sample, other DNA sequences code for this CDR3. The genes are TRBV3-1 (or the pseudogene TRBV3-2) and TRBJ1-2, with D uncertain. Trimming left V 0 bases short and J 4 bases short, with 9 bases between. The CDR3 is 14 residues long. Germline CDR1 is LGHDT and CDR2 is YNNKEL (reference sequence). CDR3 in DNA: TGTGCCAGCAGCCAAGACCGGGTGGGCTATGGCTACACCTTC. This translates into CASSQDRVGYGYTF.

This chain joins TRBV30 and TRBJ2-1; 8 nucleotides agree with TRBD2. Unmatched junction bases numbered 21, after V lost 8 bases and J lost 6 bases. Germline CDR1 reads GTSNPN; CDR2 reads SVGIG (reference sequence). The CDR3 sequence is 17 residues long. CDR3 DNA sequence: TGTGCCGTGGTGAGGAAAGGGCCGGGGGGGCCACTCAATGAGCAGTTCTTC. It yields the protein CAVVRKGPGGPLNEQFF.